The 30 T cell receptor beta chains below all came from one sample that was sequenced in a study of cytomegalovirus exposure and HLA in healthy donors (dated by TCRdb to the late 2010s). Libraries were made using the immunoSEQ multiplex PCR assay. Sourced from immuneACCESS, this table was stored by TCRdb with only in-frame sequences that have V and J called. A share of the clones is absent; for the studies checked, an unresolved V gene accounts for under half, and the remainder has no known explanation. Counted in this sample were about 110,000 clones; more than 90% of them appeared once. The ten largest clones capture 0.67% of the sample. The sample was PBMCs. All receptors derive from a woman between 18 and 30 years old in good health and CMV-seronegative.

The genes are TRBV7-8 and TRBJ2-7; 8 positions agree with TRBD1. Germline CDR1 is SGHVS and CDR2 is FQNEAQ. J lost 5 bases, V lost 5 bases, and 8 bases had no gene match. This CDR3 has 14 amino acids. DNA of the CDR3: TGTGCCAGCAGCATTACGGGACAGGACCACGAGCAGTACTTC. It is translated as CASSITGQDHEQYF.

The gene calls are TRBV5-1 and TRBJ2-5; 9 nucleotides align to TRBD2. Looked up from germline, CDR1 is SGHRS and CDR2 is YFSETQ. With V trimmed by 0 bases and J by 4 bases, 4 bases remained unmatched. The CDR3 contains 15 residues. CDR3 loop: CASSLELAGIETQYF. The CDR3 coding sequence is TGCGCCAGCAGCTTGGAGCTAGCGGGGATAGAGACCCAGTACTTC. Full variable domain (missing parts from reference TRBV5-1 and TRBJ2-5): KAGVTQTPRYLIKTRGQQVTLSCSPISGHRSVSWYQQTPGQGLQFLFEYFSETQRNKGNFPGRFSGRQFSNSRSEMNVSTLELGDSALYLCASSLELAGIETQYFGPGTRLLVL.

The rearrangement links TRBV7-2 to TRBJ2-7, with 9 bases aligning to TRBD1. The CDR3 totals 16 residues. J lost 1 base, V lost 2 bases, and 6 bases had no gene match. From germline, CDR1 is SGHTA and CDR2 FQGNSA. DNA for the CDR3: TGTGCCAGCAGCTTATCTGGACAGGGGCTATCCTACGAGCAGTACTTC. Protein sequence: CASSLSGQGLSYEQYF.

The V gene is TRBV13, the J gene TRBJ1-5, with D possibly being TRBD1 (5 bases). Germline CDR1 and CDR2: PRHDT and FYEKMQ (reference sequence). V lost 4 bases and J 2 bases, leaving 18 bases between the germline ends. The CDR3 has 17 residues. The CDR3 spells CASSYGRGGDGNQPQHF. In DNA form, the CDR3 reads TGTGCCAGCAGCTATGGCCGGGGCGGGGATGGCAATCAGCCCCAGCATTTT.

This clone was recorded only once. This chain connects TRBV2 to TRBJ2-1, with TRBD1 as a possible D gene (6 bases). This CDR3 contains 16 residues. V lost 6 bases and J lost 8, with 23 bases in between. Per the germline V gene, CDR1 is SNHLY and CDR2 is FYNNEI. CDR3 sequence: CASRFGGVAPGDEQFF. As DNA, the CDR3 is TGTGCCAGCAGGTTCGGTGGAGTAGCCCCAGGGGATGAGCAGTTCTTC. Full variable domain (remainder filled in from reference TRBV2 and TRBJ2-1): EPEVTQTPSHQVTQMGQEVILRCVPISNHLYFYWYRQILGQKVEFLVSFYNNEISEKSEIFDDQFSVERPDGSNFTLKIRSTKLEDSAMYFCASRFGGVAPGDEQFFGPGTRLTVL.

In its sample, this clone was seen once. This sequence joins TRBV5-1 and TRBJ1-2, with D maybe TRBD1 (6 bases). The CDR3 contains 16 residues. Trimming removed 0 bases at V and 5 bases at J, with 17 bases between. CDR1 and CDR2 from the germline V gene are SGHRS and YFSETQ. CDR3 bases: TGCGCCAGCAGCTTGGAACCCCGTGCAGGGGCTTATGGCTACACCTTC. It is translated as CASSLEPRAGAYGYTF.

V and J are TRBV6-1 and TRBJ2-7, with 7 bases that match TRBD2. The CDR3 spans 16 residues. V lost 0 bases, J lost 0 bases, and 5 bases stayed unmatched. CDR1 is MNHNS, CDR2 SASEGT, per germline. The CDR3 DNA reads TGTGCCAGCAGTGAAGCGGCTAGCGGAAGCTCCTACGAGCAGTACTTC. Amino acids: CASSEAASGSSYEQYF.

The chain has TRBV2 and TRBJ1-6, with TRBD1 matching over 8 bases. From germline, CDR1 is SNHLY and CDR2 FYNNEI. V gave up 4 bases and J gave up 6 bases; unmatched junction bases: 8. CDR3 length: 16 amino acids. The DNA of the CDR3 is TGTGCCAGCAGTGTCTCAGGGGGCGCGGGTAATTCACCCCTCCACTTT. Its translation is CASSVSGGAGNSPLHF.

This sequence joins TRBV5-4 and TRBJ1-1; TRBD1 aligns across 8 bases. V gave up 0 bases and J gave up 0 bases; unmatched junction bases: 7. Germline V gives CDR1 SGHNT, CDR2 YYREEE (reference sequence). This CDR3 spans 17 amino acids. The CDR3 nucleotides are TGTGCCAGCAGCTTGGATGGGTACAGGGGGGTGAACACTGAAGCTTTCTTT. This translates into CASSLDGYRGVNTEAFF. The complete variable domain, with remaining parts taken from reference TRBV5-4 and TRBJ1-1, reads ETGVTQSPTHLIKTRGQQVTLRCSSQSGHNTVSWYQQALGQGPQFIFQYYREEENGRGNFPPRFSGLQFPNYSSELNVNALELDDSALYLCASSLDGYRGVNTEAFFGQGTRLTVV.

V and J are TRBV5-1 and TRBJ1-6, with 10 bases lining up with TRBD1. This CDR3 comprises 14 residues. The V gene end was trimmed by 4 bases and the J gene end by 10 bases; junction bases not matched to a gene: 5. The V gene's germline CDR1 is SGHRS and CDR2 YFSETQ. The CDR3 sequence is CASSPVTGGSPLHF. In DNA, the CDR3 is TGCGCCAGCAGCCCTGTGACAGGGGGCTCACCCCTCCACTTT. The full variable domain, rest sourced from reference TRBV5-1 and TRBJ1-6, is KAGVTQTPRYLIKTRGQQVTLSCSPISGHRSVSWYQQTPGQGLQFLFEYFSETQRNKGNFPGRFSGRQFSNSRSEMNVSTLELGDSALYLCASSPVTGGSPLHFGNGTRLTVT.

The V call is TRBV5-1, the J call TRBJ2-3; 7 nucleotides align to TRBD2. CDR1 is SGHRS, CDR2 YFSETQ, per germline. V was pared by 2 bases and J by 6 bases, with 9 bases of the junction left unmatched. CDR3 size: 15 residues. The CDR3 loop reads CASSLASGVSDTQYF. CDR3 nucleotide sequence: TGCGCCAGCAGCTTAGCCAGCGGGGTTAGTGATACGCAGTATTTT.

The V gene is TRBV5-4, the J gene TRBJ2-3, with 8 nucleotides matching TRBD1. Germline CDR1 and CDR2: SGHNT and YYREEE (reference sequence). The CDR3 runs to 13 residues. J gave up 5 bases and V 3 bases, and 2 bases lay outside the gene matches. CDR3 in amino acids: CASSSDRVDTQYF. CDR3 coding DNA: TGTGCCAGCAGCTCGGACAGGGTAGATACGCAGTATTTT.

The V and J genes are TRBV27 and TRBJ1-1, with 7 bases fitting TRBD1. Germline trimming cut 0 bases from V and 11 bases from J; bases unmatched to any gene: 6. Germline V lookup: CDR1 MNHEY, CDR2 SMNVEV (reference sequence). The CDR3 length is 13 residues. Here the CDR3 DNA reads TGTGCCAGCAGTTTATCGACCAGGGGGTCGGCTTTCTTT. It is translated as CASSLSTRGSAFF.

V and J are TRBV27 and TRBJ2-7; 8 positions agree with TRBD1. The CDR3 consists of 15 residues. CDR1 is MNHEY, CDR2 SMNVEV, per germline (reference sequence). V was clipped by 4 bases and J by 6 bases; unmatched bases: 11. The CDR3 coding sequence is TGTGCCAGCAGTTCCGACCCAGGGGGCCGGGGCGAGCAGTACTTC. Amino acid sequence: CASSSDPGGRGEQYF.

V usage is TRBV7-2 and J usage is TRBJ1-3, with 8 bases that match TRBD1. This CDR3 is 15 amino acids long. Losses at the gene ends were 5 bases for V and 2 bases for J; bases not matched to a gene: 5. The germline CDR1 and CDR2 sequences are SGHTA and FQGNSA. CDR3: CASSTNRGAGNTIYF. The CDR3, as DNA: TGTGCCAGCAGCACTAACAGGGGGGCTGGAAACACCATATATTTT. Using reference TRBV7-2 and TRBJ1-3 for the parts outside the CDR3, the full variable domain is GAGVSQSPSNKVTEKGKDVELRCDPISGHTALYWYRQSLGQGLEFLIYFQGNSAPDKSGLPSDRFSAERTGGSVSTLTIQRTQQEDSAVYLCASSTNRGAGNTIYFGEGSWLTVV.

The rearrangement links TRBV4-2 to TRBJ2-7, with 7 positions matching TRBD2. Germline lookup yields CDR1 LGHNA and CDR2 YNFKEQ. Germline trimming cut 3 bases from V and 6 bases from J; bases unmatched to any gene: 2. The CDR3 is 12 residues long. The CDR3 DNA follows: TGTGCCAGCAGCCACGGGGGGTCCGAGCAGTACTTC. This gives the protein CASSHGGSEQYF.

The chain uses TRBV7-3 and TRBJ2-5; the match to TRBD2 covers 10 bases. The germline V gene has CDR1 SGHTA and CDR2 FQGTGA. V lost 6 bases and J lost 0; bases outside the gene matches: 7. The CDR3 is 16 residues long. CDR3 in amino acids: CASSPLAGTDQETQYF. For the CDR3, the DNA is TGTGCCAGCAGTCCACTAGCGGGGACAGACCAAGAGACCCAGTACTTC.

The V call is TRBV28, the J call TRBJ1-3; unclear D gene. CDR3 length: 15 amino acids. In germline, CDR1 is MDHEN, CDR2 SYDVKM. Trimming stripped 3 bases from V and 1 base from J, with 10 bases between. DNA of the CDR3: TGTGCCAGCAGTTTTACAGTGGAATCTGGAAACACCATATATTTT. It codes for CASSFTVESGNTIYF.

The chain recombines TRBV5-8 with TRBJ1-6, with D unclear. The CDR3 extends over 14 amino acids. Germline V gives CDR1 SGHTS, CDR2 YDEGEE. Trimming took off 0 bases at V and 7 bases at J, with 8 bases between the two ends. The CDR3 DNA follows: TGTGCCAGCAGCTTGGAGAGACAAAATTCACCCCTCCACTTT. This sequence encodes CASSLERQNSPLHF.

The chain is built from TRBV13 and TRBJ2-5; no clear D gene. The CDR3 loop spans 13 amino acids. Germline lookup yields CDR1 PRHDT and CDR2 FYEKMQ (reference sequence). Trimming took off 0 bases at V and 7 bases at J, with 9 bases between the two ends. The CDR3 loop reads CASSLGRSATQYF. Here the CDR3 DNA reads TGTGCCAGCAGCTTAGGTAGAAGCGCGACCCAGTACTTC.

The chain joins TRBV6-1 to TRBJ1-5; 9 nucleotides agree with TRBD1. J was trimmed by 7 bases and V by 6 bases; bases with no gene match: 7. Germline CDR1 reads MNHNS; CDR2 reads SASEGT. The CDR3 spans 14 residues. CDR3 coding DNA: TGTGCCAGCAGCAGGGACAGGGAGGACCAGCCCCAGCATTTT. Protein: CASSRDREDQPQHF.

This chain links TRBV28 with TRBJ2-1; D is uncertain. Trimming shortened V by 4 bases and J by 3 bases, and 7 bases separated the two germline ends. CDR1 is MDHEN, CDR2 SYDVKM, per germline. This CDR3 has 13 amino acids. In nucleotides, the CDR3 is TGTGCCAGCAGTTCTAATCTCTACAATGAGCAGTTCTTC. Translation gives CASSSNLYNEQFF.

The chain links TRBV7-8 to TRBJ2-2, with D hard to call. Looked up from germline, CDR1 is SGHVS and CDR2 is FQNEAQ. V lost 0 bases and J 2 bases, leaving 10 bases between the germline ends. The length of the CDR3 is 16 residues. CDR3: CASSLAFTTNTGELFF. The CDR3 DNA sequence: TGTGCCAGCAGCTTAGCGTTCACTACCAACACCGGGGAGCTGTTTTTT. Variable domain in full (rest from reference TRBV7-8 and TRBJ2-2): GAGVSQSPRYKVAKRGQDVALRCDPISGHVSLFWYQQALGQGPEFLTYFQNEAQLDKSGLPSDRFFAERPEGSVSTLKIQRTQQEDSAVYLCASSLAFTTNTGELFFGEGSRLTVL.

This chain uses TRBV7-9 with TRBJ1-6; D is possibly TRBD1 (6 bases). Trimming shortened V by 5 bases and J by 9 bases, and 14 bases separated the two germline ends. Germline lookup yields CDR1 SEHNR and CDR2 FQNEAQ (reference sequence). The CDR3 is 14 residues long. CDR3 in amino acids: CASSRGQLASPLHF. The DNA of the CDR3 is TGTGCCAGCAGCCGCGGACAGTTGGCTTCACCCCTCCACTTT.

The V call is TRBV5-1, the J call TRBJ1-4; 8 bases fit TRBD1. Germline V CDR1 and CDR2: SGHRS, YFSETQ. V was pared by 0 bases and J by 8 bases, with 12 bases of the junction left unmatched. CDR3 size: 17 residues. For the CDR3, the DNA is TGCGCCAGCAGCTTGGATGGCAGGGGGCTCCAGGACGAAAAACTGTTTTTT. Translating it yields CASSLDGRGLQDEKLFF. Supplemented by reference TRBV5-1 and TRBJ1-4, the full variable domain reads KAGVTQTPRYLIKTRGQQVTLSCSPISGHRSVSWYQQTPGQGLQFLFEYFSETQRNKGNFPGRFSGRQFSNSRSEMNVSTLELGDSALYLCASSLDGRGLQDEKLFFGSGTQLSVL.

V and J are TRBV4-2 and TRBJ1-2, with D perhaps matching TRBD1 (6 bases). In germline, CDR1 is LGHNA, CDR2 YNFKEQ. Deletions cut 0 bases from V and 2 bases from J, with 13 bases between. The CDR3 runs to 16 residues. The CDR3 DNA reads TGTGCCAGCAGCCAAGAATGGGGGGGCTGGAACTATGGCTACACCTTC. It specifies CASSQEWGGWNYGYTF.

The chain links TRBV11-2 to TRBJ2-2; D might be TRBD2 (5 bases). V was shortened by 5 bases and J by 5 bases, with 18 bases between the two germline ends. CDR3 size: 16 residues. The V gene's germline CDR1 is SGHAT and CDR2 FQNNGV. CDR3 coding DNA: TGTGCCAGCAGCCCAACCTCTCGTTCGGGGACCGGGGAGCTGTTTTTT. Encoded protein: CASSPTSRSGTGELFF.

The chain employs TRBV5-1 and TRBJ2-3, with 11 bases aligning to TRBD2. Trimming took 2 bases from V and 6 from J; bases not matched to a gene: 5. Looked up from germline, CDR1 is SGHRS and CDR2 is YFSETQ. There are 15 residues in the CDR3. The CDR3 loop reads CASSFTSGGPDTQYF. The CDR3 DNA follows: TGCGCCAGCAGCTTTACTAGCGGGGGCCCCGATACGCAGTATTTT.

V usage is TRBV5-4 and J usage is TRBJ2-1, with 11 bases lining up with TRBD2. CDR1 is SGHNT and CDR2 is YYREEE in the germline V gene (reference sequence). Trimming at V came to 5 bases and at J to 5 bases, leaving 3 bases not matched to a gene. This CDR3 is built from 14 residues. The CDR3 spells CASRHSGGDNEQFF. In nucleotides, the CDR3 is TGTGCCAGCAGACATAGCGGGGGGGACAATGAGCAGTTCTTC.

The V call is TRBV29-1, the J call TRBJ2-3; D perhaps matches TRBD1 (5 bases). The CDR3 extends over 15 amino acids. Germline V gene lookup returns CDR1 SQVTM and CDR2 ANQGSEA. Trimming cost V 4 bases and J 0 bases, with 14 bases left between them. The chain's CDR3 is CSVAISGLSTDTQYF. DNA for the CDR3: TGCAGCGTTGCGATTTCAGGGCTGAGCACAGATACGCAGTATTTT.